These 19 T cell receptor beta chains share one sample of origin, sequenced in a study of identical twins. MiXCR was run by TCRdb on the 5' RACE reads, yielding one entry per CDR3 protein. This sample has 700,000 or so distinct CDR3 sequences, with over 8.5% found just once. These data also featured in a second study, about yellow fever vaccine responses in identical twins.

Sequenced input: PBMCs. The receptors derive from a woman aged 18-29 years in good health.

This chain uses TRBV2 with TRBJ2-7; D is perhaps TRBD2 (5 bases). V lost 1 base and J 3 bases, leaving 10 bases between the germline ends. The germline CDR1 and CDR2 sequences are SNHLY and FYNNEI. CDR3 size: 14 residues. The CDR3: CASSEERYGYEQYF. The DNA for the CDR3 is TGTGCCAGCAGTGAAGAGCGGTATGGCTACGAGCAGTACTTC.

The genes are TRBV10-3 and TRBJ2-3, with 7 bases that match TRBD2. J lost 0 bases, V lost 2 bases, and 5 bases had no gene match. Germline CDR1 ENHRY, CDR2 SYGVKD. The CDR3 extends over 16 amino acids. CDR3 loop: CAISEGASGSTDTQYF. The CDR3 region has the DNA TGTGCCATCAGTGAGGGGGCTAGCGGAAGCACAGATACGCAGTATTTT.

The chain joins TRBV7-9 to TRBJ2-7; 9 positions match TRBD1. Germline V gives CDR1 SEHNR, CDR2 FQNEAQ (reference sequence). Losses at the gene ends were 5 bases for V and 6 bases for J; bases not matched to a gene: 8. The CDR3 extends over 14 amino acids. The DNA for the CDR3 is TGTGCCAGCAGCCGGACAGGGGCACTGGGCGAGCAGTACTTC. It codes for CASSRTGALGEQYF.

The rearrangement links TRBV27 to TRBJ2-7, with TRBD2 identical over 9 bases. Germline V gene lookup returns CDR1 MNHEY and CDR2 SMNVEV (reference sequence). J lost 5 bases, V lost 3 bases, and 8 bases had no gene match. The CDR3 consists of 15 residues. CDR3 coding DNA: TGTGCCAGCAGTTTTCTATTAGCGGGAGCCCACGAGCAGTACTTC. Its translation: CASSFLLAGAHEQYF.

This clonotype was detected a few times. The J gene is TRBJ1-6, the V gene TRBV9; D not resolved. The CDR3 is 15 amino acids. The germline V and J ends were trimmed by 0 bases and 7 bases, with 11 bases remaining between them. Germline values: CDR1 SGDLS, CDR2 YYNGEE. CDR3 nucleotide sequence: TGTGCCAGCAGCGTAGAATGGAAATCGAATTCACCCCTCCACTTT. Its protein is CASSVEWKSNSPLHF.

The chain employs TRBV7-9 and TRBJ2-2; TRBD2 matches at 11 bases. The CDR3 has 17 amino acids. In germline, CDR1 is SEHNR, CDR2 FQNEAQ (reference sequence). V dropped 4 bases and J dropped 0; count of bases not matched to a gene: 4. DNA for the CDR3: TGTGCCAGCAGCTCAACTAGCGGGGGTCCGAACACCGGGGAGCTGTTTTTT. Encoded protein: CASSSTSGGPNTGELFF.

This clonotype has ten or more counts. This sequence may be a read error, since a much larger clone differs from it by one base. This CDR3 reads CASRPNTGELFF. CDR3 coding DNA: TGTGCCAGCAGACCCAACACCGGGGAGCTGTTTTTT. The gene calls are TRBV7-9 and TRBJ2-2; D is unresolved. CDR3 length equals 12 residues. Germline assignment: CDR1 SEHNR and CDR2 FQNEAQ (reference sequence). Between the trimmed V and J ends, which lost 6 bases and 2 bases, there was a span of 4 bases. The complete variable domain, with remaining parts taken from reference TRBV7-9 and TRBJ2-2, reads DTGVSQNPRHKITKRGQNVTFRCDPISEHNRLYWYRQTLGQGPEFLTYFQNEAQLEKSRLLSDRFSAERPKGSFSTLEIQRTEQGDSAMYLCASRPNTGELFFGEGSRLTVL.

This clonotype was recorded a few times. The chain joins TRBV6-2 or TRBV6-3 to TRBJ2-7, with 7 bases that match TRBD2. In germline, CDR1 is MNHEY, CDR2 SVGEGT. Losses at the gene ends were 2 bases for V and 4 bases for J; bases not matched to a gene: 26. The CDR3 consists of 21 residues. The CDR3 nucleotides are TGTGCCAGCAGTTACCCAACCTTGGCAGTTGAAGCCGGGACTAAACTTTACGAGCAGTACTTC. Its translation is CASSYPTLAVEAGTKLYEQYF.

This clonotype has just one count. The V gene is TRBV11-2, the J gene TRBJ1-2; D unresolved. The CDR3 covers 12 residues. Germline V gives CDR1 SGHAT, CDR2 FQNNGV. V was shortened by 2 bases and J by 6 bases, with 7 bases between the two germline ends. The CDR3 region has the DNA TGTGCCAGCAGCTTATCGCCAAATGGCTACACCTTC. Translated: CASSLSPNGYTF.

CDR3 in amino acids: CASSLLRGGTDTQYF. For the CDR3, the DNA is TGTGCCAGCAGCTTATTACGCGGGGGCACAGATACGCAGTATTTT. The V call is TRBV7-9, the J call TRBJ2-3, with D possibly TRBD2 on 6 matching bases. The germline V gene encodes CDR1 SEHNR and CDR2 FQNEAQ (reference sequence). This CDR3 has 15 amino acids. Trimming removed 2 bases at V and 1 base at J, with 10 bases between.

This clonotype was recorded at least ten times. The chain is built from TRBV5-1 and TRBJ2-3; no definite D call. The CDR3 extends over 12 amino acids. Per the germline V gene, CDR1 is SGHRS and CDR2 is YFSETQ. Trimming cost V 1 base and J 6 bases, with 6 bases left between them. Here the CDR3 DNA reads TGCGCCAGCAGCTTGAAGGCGGATACGCAGTATTTT. Amino acids: CASSLKADTQYF.

This clonotype showed up many times. This rearrangement joins TRBV6-5 to TRBJ2-1; D may correspond to TRBD1 or TRBD2 (5 bases each). The CDR3 sequence is 12 residues long. Germline V lookup: CDR1 MNHEY, CDR2 SVGAGI. Trimming stripped 9 bases from V and 7 bases from J, with 13 bases between. CDR3 loop: CARSPWGNEQFF. The CDR3 coding sequence is TGTGCCAGGAGCCCCTGGGGGAATGAGCAGTTCTTC.

This clonotype was detected a few times. The V gene is TRBV14, the J gene TRBJ2-2, with 9 bases lining up with TRBD2. The trim removed 0 bases at V and 5 bases at J, leaving 10 bases unmatched. CDR1 SGHDN and CDR2 FVKESK come from the germline V gene. The CDR3 sequence is 18 residues long. The CDR3 DNA sequence: TGTGCCAGCAGCCAAGATTTCTCTGGGACTAGCAGGACCGGGGAGCTGTTTTTT. Translating it yields CASSQDFSGTSRTGELFF.

The rearrangement uses TRBV5-1 and TRBJ2-2; D may be TRBD1 or TRBD2 (5 bases each). This CDR3 region has 15 residues. CDR1 SGHRS and CDR2 YFSETQ come from the germline V gene. Trimming shortened V by 4 bases and J by 4 bases, and 14 bases separated the two germline ends. CDR3 bases: TGCGCCAGCAGCCCCGAGGGGTATGCCACCGGGGAGCTGTTTTTT. Its protein product is CASSPEGYATGELFF. The full variable domain, its missing parts supplied by reference TRBV5-1 and TRBJ2-2, is KAGVTQTPRYLIKTRGQQVTLSCSPISGHRSVSWYQQTPGQGLQFLFEYFSETQRNKGNFPGRFSGRQFSNSRSEMNVSTLELGDSALYLCASSPEGYATGELFFGEGSRLTVL.

This clonotype was seen only a few times. The V and J genes are TRBV2 and TRBJ2-5, with D possibly TRBD1 on 8 matching bases. Germline CDR1 SNHLY, CDR2 FYNNEI. The CDR3 sequence is 14 residues long. V lost 6 bases, J lost 5 bases, and 16 bases lay in between. DNA for the CDR3: TGTGCCAGCAGAAGGGACAGGCGGGGGGAGACCCAGTACTTC. This gives the protein CASRRDRRGETQYF.

The chain recombines TRBV29-1 with TRBJ1-1; 9 positions agree with TRBD1. Germline V CDR1 and CDR2: SQVTM, ANQGSEA. J lost 2 bases, V lost 7 bases, and 8 bases had no gene match. The CDR3 sequence is 14 residues long. CDR3 loop: CSGNTQGANTEAFF. The CDR3 region has the DNA TGCAGCGGAAACACACAGGGGGCCAACACTGAAGCTTTCTTT.

This sequence joins TRBV12-3 or TRBV12-4 and TRBJ2-2, with TRBD2 as a possible D gene (6 bases). The CDR3 runs 15 residues. The V and J ends lost 5 bases and 7 bases respectively, with 17 bases between them. The CDR3 nucleotides read TGTGCCAGCAGTCCAGACAACAGGCGGGGCGGGGAGCTGTTTTTT. Amino acids: CASSPDNRRGGELFF.

This clonotype came up many times. This rearrangement joins TRBV10-3 to TRBJ2-7, with 10 bases lining up with TRBD2. J lost 3 bases, V lost 6 bases, and 11 bases had no gene match. CDR1 is ENHRY, CDR2 SYGVKD, per germline. CDR3 length equals 16 residues. The CDR3 DNA reads TGTGCCATCAGCCTCGAGACTAGCGGGCGTTTCTACGAGCAGTACTTC. Encoded protein: CAISLETSGRFYEQYF.

The chain is built from TRBV6-2 or TRBV6-3 and TRBJ2-5; D is unresolved. The V gene's germline CDR1 is MNHEY and CDR2 SVGEGT. The ends were cut back, 7 bases at V and 2 bases at J, with 17 bases in the middle. The CDR3 runs 15 residues. In nucleotides, the CDR3 is TGTGCCAGCACCCCCGTTAGTAGGGCGCAAGAGACCCAGTACTTC. Protein sequence: CASTPVSRAQETQYF.